The subject of this entry is one TCR beta chain. V gave up 8 bases and J gave up 6 bases; unmatched junction bases: 9. The CDR3 totals 14 residues. The germline gives CDR1 SGHAT, CDR2 FQNNGV. Produced via immunoSEQ multiplex PCR; TCRdb's table is partial and in-frame only. The sample records some 250,000 clones, around 85% being singletons. This record belongs to a study of blood T cell repertoires in COVID-19. Study-level information: Whether acute or convalescent, the COVID-19 samples came from the United States, Italy and Spain. In each case, the material was cDNA or gDNA derived from T cells, B-cell-depleted T cells, or PBMCs.

Sequences were obtained from peripheral blood. The TCR comes from a young woman who had recovered from COVID-19. The chain employs TRBV11-2 and TRBJ2-3, with TRBD2 matching 9 bases. The DNA for the CDR3 is TGTGCCAGCTCGAATGCGGGGGGGCTGGATACGCAGTATTTT. Amino acids: CASSNAGGLDTQYF. The full variable domain, in which reference TRBV11-2 and TRBJ2-3 provide the parts outside the CDR3, is EAGVAQSPRYKIIEKRQSVAFWCNPISGHATLYWYQQILGQGPKLLIQFQNNGVVDDSQLPKDRFSAERLKGVDSTLKIQPAKLEDSAVYLCASSNAGGLDTQYFGPGTRLTVL.